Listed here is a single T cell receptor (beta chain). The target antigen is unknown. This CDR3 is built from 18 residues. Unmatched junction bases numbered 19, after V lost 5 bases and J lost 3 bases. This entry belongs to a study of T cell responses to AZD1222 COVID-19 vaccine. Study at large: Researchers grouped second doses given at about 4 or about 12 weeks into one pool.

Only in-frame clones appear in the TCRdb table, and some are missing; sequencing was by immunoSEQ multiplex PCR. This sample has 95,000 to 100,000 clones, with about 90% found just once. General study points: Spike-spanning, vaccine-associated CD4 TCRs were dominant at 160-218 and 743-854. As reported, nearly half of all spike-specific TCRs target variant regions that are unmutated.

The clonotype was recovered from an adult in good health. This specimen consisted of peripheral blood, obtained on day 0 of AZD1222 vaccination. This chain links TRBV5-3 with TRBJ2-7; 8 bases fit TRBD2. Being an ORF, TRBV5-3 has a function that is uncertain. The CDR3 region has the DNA TGTGCCAGAAGAGACGAGCCCACCGCGGGACTAGGTCTCTACGAGCAGTACTTC. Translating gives CARRDEPTAGLGLYEQYF.